The clone carrying this TCR beta chain occurred many times. The sample comes from a study of blood T cell repertoires in COVID-19. Overall study: Donors in the United States, Italy and Spain gave samples during acute or convalescent COVID-19. From T cells, B-cell-depleted T cells, or PBMCs came the material, which was cDNA or gDNA.

Germline V gene data show CDR1 as GTSNPN and CDR2 as SVGIG (reference sequence). This CDR3 comprises 14 residues. V shed 2 bases and J 7 bases; nucleotides not matched to a gene: 5. Authors' data handling: Quantification of nucleated cells was approximated via reference gene primer amplification. Method: immunoSEQ multiplex PCR; TCRdb's copy keeps in-frame clones and lacks some. From that table come the V and J calls and clone size; the DNA was used to work out D and trimming. This sample carries more than 120,000 clones, 70% to 90% of them seen once, and the ten largest clones take roughly 28%. Sequenced material: peripheral blood. The TCR originated in a human donor in a cohort sampled during active COVID-19. The V and J genes are TRBV30 and TRBJ1-6, with 7 bases aligning to TRBD1. The CDR3 protein is CAWSIGTENSPLHF. CDR3 in DNA: TGTGCCTGGAGTATTGGGACAGAAAATTCACCCCTCCACTTT.